This TCR beta chain was observed in a study of naive and memory T cell subsets. Study-wide results and caveats: This RNA-based method may be sensitive to activation-related transcript changes.

This clonotype was counted many times. The antigen remains undetermined. Per germline, CDR1 DFQATT and CDR2 SNEGSKA (reference sequence). This CDR3 is 14 amino acids long. Between the trimmed V and J ends, which lost 0 bases and 4 bases, there was a span of 12 bases. Amplification of ligated cDNA took four PCR rounds with SP2 and nested alpha and beta constant primers. For blood and skin samples, reverse transcription used TCR alpha and beta constant primers. In TCRdb, the 5' RACE reads were re-called with MiXCR into one record per CDR3 protein. The top ten clones hold 2.6% of a sample with 25,000 to 35,000 distinct CDR3 sequences, over 15% of them seen once. TCR cDNA received a 3' ligated oligonucleotide that carried a UMI. RNA was extracted from 2.5 ml of whole blood of healthy adults. Unsorted total RNA, 1 to 1000 ng, was DNase treated before reverse transcription.

V and J are TRBV20-1 and TRBJ1-2; D is perhaps TRBD1 (6 bases). The TCR comes from a female donor in good health. CDR3 nucleotides: TGCAGTGCTAGAGAGATACAGGGCGTCTATGGCTACACCTTC. Its translation is CSAREIQGVYGYTF.